One and the same sample provided the 10 T cell receptor beta chains below, sequenced in a study of cytomegalovirus exposure and HLA in healthy donors. Primers included in the PCR were 60 Vbeta and 13 Jbeta primers. Assay used: immunoSEQ multiplex PCR; TCRdb lists only in-frame clones, some missing. The top ten hold more than 0.35% of the sample, which has some 200,000 clones, 79% seen once. Source material: PBMCs. These receptors came from a male donor in good health and CMV-seropositive.

A single count supports this clone. The J gene is TRBJ1-6, the V gene TRBV18, with 8 nucleotides matching TRBD1. V gave up 2 bases and J gave up 9 bases; unmatched junction bases: 6. Germline V gene lookup returns CDR1 KGHSH and CDR2 LQKENI. The CDR3 runs to 15 residues. The CDR3 loop is CASSPTTGVSSPLHF. In nucleotides, the CDR3 is TGTGCCAGCTCACCAACGACAGGGGTAAGTTCACCCCTCCACTTT.

Written as DNA, the CDR3 is TGTGCCAGCAGCCCTAGAGACAGGGGCAACACCGGGGAGCTGTTTTTT. Translation gives CASSPRDRGNTGELFF. V is TRBV9 and J is TRBJ2-2; 8 positions match TRBD1. CDR1 and CDR2 from the germline V gene are SGDLS and YYNGEE. This CDR3 is 16 amino acids long. The J segment lost 2 bases and the V segment lost 4 bases, leaving 7 bases of the junction unmatched.

The chain employs TRBV9 and TRBJ2-3; a weak D match, TRBD2 (6 bases). This CDR3 has 16 residues. V lost 4 bases and J 9 bases, leaving 24 bases between the germline ends. CDR1 SGDLS and CDR2 YYNGEE come from the germline V gene. The CDR3 DNA is TGTGCCAGCAGCCCTAGAGGAACGGGAGATCCCTGGACGCAGTATTTT. It specifies CASSPRGTGDPWTQYF.

This clone was seen only a few times. The V and J genes are TRBV7-9 and TRBJ1-2; possible D gene TRBD1, 6 bases. Germline values: CDR1 SEHNR, CDR2 FQNEAQ (reference sequence). V was shortened by 6 bases and J by 7 bases, with 15 bases between the two germline ends. This CDR3 contains 13 residues. The CDR3 nucleotides read TGTGCCAGCAGTACAGGGAATTCTGGTGGCTACACCTTC. Amino acid sequence: CASSTGNSGGYTF.

The rearrangement uses TRBV13 and TRBJ1-1; D unclear. Per the germline V gene, CDR1 is PRHDT and CDR2 is FYEKMQ (reference sequence). CDR3 length equals 12 residues. Trimming left V 10 bases short and J 5 bases short, with 14 bases between. CDR3 sequence reads: CATGKFKTEAFF. In nucleotides, the CDR3 is TGTGCCACCGGGAAGTTCAAGACTGAAGCTTTCTTT.

The chain employs TRBV18 and TRBJ1-2; unclear D gene. V shed 6 bases and J shed 3 bases, with 14 bases lying between them. Per the germline V gene, CDR1 is KGHSH and CDR2 is LQKENI. This CDR3 has 14 amino acids. The CDR3 sequence: CASSVATPDYGYTF. The CDR3 region has the DNA TGTGCCAGCTCGGTCGCTACCCCGGACTATGGCTACACCTTC.

The CDR3 is CASPPGGGRNTEAFF. In DNA, the CDR3 is TGTGCCAGCCCCCCGGGTGGAGGGAGAAACACTGAAGCTTTCTTT. This chain connects TRBV28 to TRBJ1-1; D unclear. CDR1 is MDHEN, CDR2 SYDVKM, per germline. The CDR3 spans 15 residues. Trimming took off 8 bases at V and 2 bases at J, with 18 bases between the two ends.

The CDR3 reads CASSLEGTGLYGYTF. The CDR3 nucleotides are TGTGCCAGCAGCTTGGAAGGGACAGGACTCTATGGCTACACCTTC. The gene calls are TRBV5-8 and TRBJ1-2, with TRBD1 identical over 8 bases. CDR1 is SGHTS and CDR2 is YDEGEE in the germline V gene. V shed 0 bases and J 4 bases; nucleotides not matched to a gene: 5. The CDR3 sequence is 15 residues long.

This rearrangement joins TRBV7-3 to TRBJ1-5; D not certain. CDR3 size: 15 residues. Per germline, CDR1 SGHTA and CDR2 FQGTGA. The V end was cut by 1 base, the J end by 1 base, with 8 bases between. CDR3 nucleotides: TGTGCCAGCAGCTTAAACGGGATGAGCAATCAGCCCCAGCATTTT. This gives the protein CASSLNGMSNQPQHF.

The chain links TRBV14 to TRBJ2-4, with TRBD1 identical over 10 bases. The CDR3 runs 14 residues. Germline V CDR1 and CDR2: SGHDN, FVKESK. V dropped 5 bases and J dropped 8; count of bases not matched to a gene: 6. CDR3 region: CASSETGTGDIQYF. CDR3 bases: TGTGCCAGCAGCGAGACCGGGACAGGGGACATTCAGTACTTC.